This is a list of T cell receptor beta chains from one sample in a study of metastatic and nonmetastatic thyroid tumors. TCRdb re-called the PCR reads with MiXCR. The repertoire includes 15,000 or so clones, 12% of them detected once, and 30% to 35% sits in the top ten. Sample: blood. All receptors derive from a female donor with papillary thyroid cancer or a benign thyroid nodule (not recorded which). Some clones in this sample may be carry-over from other donors' samples. Both conserved end residues are part of each CDR3. The D gene is left open where the match is weak. For some rows the clone size is stated as once, few or many, or as a class when expanded; others skip it.

TRBV5-4,.,few,TRBJ2-7,CASSLAGTAYEQYF,TGTGCCAGCAGCTTGGCCGGCACCGCCTACGAGCAGTACTTC
TRBV6-1,TRBD2,medium-sized,TRBJ2-7,CASSRPGLGYEQYF,TGTGCCAGCAGTCGACCGGGACTAGGCTACGAGCAGTACTTC
TRBV27,.,medium-sized,TRBJ2-6,CASSDSGANVLTF,TGTGCCAGCAGTGATTCTGGGGCCAACGTCCTGACTTTC
TRBV6-2/TRBV6-3,.,medium-sized,TRBJ1-5,CASSYPGGRESNQPQHF,TGTGCCAGCAGTTACCCCGGGGGGCGGGAGAGCAATCAGCCCCAGCATTTT
TRBV10-3,.,.,TRBJ1-2,CAISEPGDRTGGYTF,TGTGCCATCAGTGAGCCGGGTGACAGGACGGGGGGCTACACCTTC
TRBV6-1,.,.,TRBJ1-3,CASSDGGAGNTIYF,TGTGCCAGCAGTGACGGGGGTGCGGGAAACACCATATATTTT
TRBV7-8,TRBD2,many,TRBJ2-7,CASSLRLAGPYEQYF,TGTGCCAGCAGCTTACGACTAGCGGGACCCTACGAGCAGTACTTC
TRBV28,.,medium-sized,TRBJ2-7,CASSYPGHARPGEQYF,TGTGCCAGCAGTTACCCGGGACACGCTCGACCGGGAGAGCAGTACTTC
TRBV7-2,.,many,TRBJ2-1,CASSITSSFGNEQLF,TGTGCCAGCAGCATAACTAGCTCCTTTGGCAATGAGCAGCTCTTC
TRBV19,.,many,TRBJ1-5,CASSEVFNQPQHF,TGTGCCAGTAGTGAGGTCTTCAATCAGCCCCAGCATTTT
TRBV6-1,.,few,TRBJ1-5,CASSPRGSGNQPQHF,TGTGCCAGCAGTCCCCGTGGGTCCGGCAATCAGCCCCAGCACTTT
TRBV3-1,TRBD2,many,TRBJ2-2,CASPPGLAETNTGELFF,TGTGCCAGCCCCCCAGGACTAGCGGAAACGAACACCGGGGAGCTGTTTTTT
TRBV11-1,TRBD2,many,TRBJ2-7,CATMTSGPYEQYF,TGTGCCACGATGACTAGCGGCCCCTACGAGCAGTACTTC
TRBV10-3,.,many,TRBJ1-5,CAISNRESQPQHF,TGTGCCATCAGCAACAGGGAATCCCAGCCCCAGCATTTT
TRBV2,.,many,TRBJ2-7,CASGYEQYF,TGTGCCAGTGGATACGAGCAGTACTTC
TRBV28,TRBD1,medium-sized,TRBJ2-2,CASRERQGAGELFF,TGTGCCAGCAGAGAACGACAGGGAGCCGGGGAGCTGTTTTTT
TRBV15,.,many,TRBJ2-1,CATRKGQGSYNEQFF,TGTGCCACCAGAAAAGGACAAGGGTCCTACAATGAGCAGTTCTTC
TRBV6-1,.,many,TRBJ2-3,CASSDRIRDTQYF,TGTGCCAGCAGTGACAGGATCAGGGATACGCAGTATTTT
TRBV2,.,.,TRBJ2-2,CASSGPGQNTGELFF,TGTGCCAGCAGTGGGCCGGGACAGAACACCGGGGAGCTGTTTTTT
TRBV20-1,TRBD1,many,TRBJ2-2,CSASATGANTGELFF,TGCAGTGCTAGCGCGACAGGGGCTAACACCGGGGAGCTGTTTTTT
TRBV5-1,.,many,TRBJ1-5,CASSFTGPQPQHF,TGCGCCAGCAGCTTCACAGGGCCCCAGCCCCAGCATTTT
TRBV6-2/TRBV6-3,.,.,TRBJ2-5,CASSYEEGETLYF,TGTGCCAGCAGTTATGAGGAGGGGGAGACCCTATACTTC
TRBV6-5,TRBD2,few,TRBJ2-2,CASSYTPGLASDTGELFF,TGTGCCAGCAGTTACACACCGGGACTAGCGTCAGACACCGGGGAGCTGTTTTTT
TRBV12-3/TRBV12-4,.,.,TRBJ2-7,CASSPSRRVYAQSF,TGTGCCAGCAGTCCTAGCCGGAGAGTCTACGCGCAGTCCTTC
TRBV28,.,.,TRBJ2-7,CASMIWYEQHF,TGTGCCAGCATGATTTGGTACGAGCAGCACTTC
TRBV9,.,many,TRBJ1-5,CASSASPQANQPQHF,TGTGCCAGCAGCGCCTCCCCCCAGGCCAATCAGCCCCAGCATTTT
TRBV5-4,TRBD1,.,TRBJ1-1,CSSSAGQGINTEAFF,TGTTCCAGCAGCGCCGGACAGGGGATAAACACTGAAGCTTTCTTT
TRBV12-3/TRBV12-4,TRBD1,few,TRBJ2-1,CASSSGTGQFNNEQFF,TGTGCCAGCAGCTCCGGGACAGGGCAATTTAACAATGAGCAGTTCTTC
TRBV5-4,TRBD2,many,TRBJ2-7,CASSLVGGREQYF,TGTGCCAGCAGCTTGGTGGGCGGGAGAGAGCAGTACTTC
TRBV12-3/TRBV12-4,.,.,TRBJ2-1,CASSLGRVWDNEQFF,TGTGCCAGCAGTTTGGGAAGGGTATGGGACAATGAGCAGTTCTTC
TRBV6-5,.,.,TRBJ2-1,CASSYSSEGGNEQFF,TGTGCCAGCAGTTACTCCTCGGAAGGGGGCAATGAGCAGTTCTTC
TRBV6-1,.,medium-sized,TRBJ2-2,CASSSDNTGELFF,TGTGCCAGCAGCTCGGACAACACCGGGGAGCTGTTTTTT
TRBV3-1,TRBD2,many,TRBJ2-3,CASRLSGGFTDTQYF,TGTGCCAGCAGACTGAGCGGGGGCTTCACAGATACGCAGTATTTT
TRBV7-2,.,many,TRBJ1-5,CASSLTTVDQPQHF,TGTGCCAGCAGCCTAACAACGGTAGATCAGCCCCAGCATTTT
TRBV5-1,TRBD1,many,TRBJ1-3,CASSLSPQGTGNTIYF,TGCGCCAGCAGCTTGTCCCCACAGGGGACTGGAAACACCATATATTTT
TRBV7-3,.,many,TRBJ2-1,CASSFLPDSYNEQFF,TGTGCCAGCAGCTTCTTACCCGACTCCTACAATGAGCAGTTCTTC
TRBV30,.,many,TRBJ1-1,CAWSPRGRGTEAFF,TGTGCCTGGAGTCCCCGGGGGCGCGGCACTGAAGCTTTCTTT
TRBV20-1,TRBD2,many,TRBJ2-1,CSAPNSGYNEQFF,TGCAGTGCTCCTAATAGCGGGTACAATGAGCAGTTCTTC
TRBV5-4,.,many,TRBJ1-2,CASSLGGPGNGGYTF,TGTGCCAGCAGCTTGGGGGGGCCTGGAAATGGGGGCTACACCTTC
TRBV6-1,.,many,TRBJ1-1,CASNPGWGVDEAFF,TGTGCCAGCAATCCCGGATGGGGGGTTGATGAAGCTTTCTTT
TRBV29-1,.,many,TRBJ2-1,CSVTGEGRDGSEQFF,TGCAGCGTTACAGGGGAGGGCCGGGACGGGAGTGAGCAGTTCTTC
TRBV19,.,.,TRBJ2-1,CAIRGKLAGSYNEQFF,TGTGCCATTAGAGGCAAACTAGCTGGCTCCTACAATGAGCAGTTCTTC
TRBV5-6,.,many,TRBJ2-3,CASSPPALGDTQYF,TGTGCCAGCAGCCCACCCGCGTTAGGAGATACGCAGTATTTT